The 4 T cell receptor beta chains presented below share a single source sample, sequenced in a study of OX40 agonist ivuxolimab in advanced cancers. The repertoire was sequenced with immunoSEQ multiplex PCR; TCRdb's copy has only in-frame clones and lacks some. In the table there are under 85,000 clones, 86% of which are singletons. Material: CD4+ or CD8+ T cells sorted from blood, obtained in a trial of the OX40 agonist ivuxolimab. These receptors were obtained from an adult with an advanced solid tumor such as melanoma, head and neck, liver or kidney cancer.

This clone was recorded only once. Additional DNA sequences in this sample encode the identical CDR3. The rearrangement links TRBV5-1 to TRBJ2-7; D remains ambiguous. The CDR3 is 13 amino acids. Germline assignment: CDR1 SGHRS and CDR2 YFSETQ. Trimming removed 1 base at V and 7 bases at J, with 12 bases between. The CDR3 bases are TGCGCCAGCAGCTTGTACGAAGGTGGTGAGCAGTACTTC. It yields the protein CASSLYEGGEQYF.

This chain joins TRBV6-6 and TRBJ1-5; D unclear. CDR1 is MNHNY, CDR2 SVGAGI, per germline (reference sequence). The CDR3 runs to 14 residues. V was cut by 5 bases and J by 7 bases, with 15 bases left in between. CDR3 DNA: TGTGCCAGCAGTCTTGACCAAGCTCGGCAGCCCCAGCATTTT. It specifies CASSLDQARQPQHF.

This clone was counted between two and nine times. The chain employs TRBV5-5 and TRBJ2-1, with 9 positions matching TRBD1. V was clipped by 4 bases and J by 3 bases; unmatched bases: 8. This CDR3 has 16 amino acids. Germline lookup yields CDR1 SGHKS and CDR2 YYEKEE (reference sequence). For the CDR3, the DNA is TGTGCCAGCAGCGGACTACCGGGACAGGGCTACAATGAGCAGTTCTTC. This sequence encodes CASSGLPGQGYNEQFF.

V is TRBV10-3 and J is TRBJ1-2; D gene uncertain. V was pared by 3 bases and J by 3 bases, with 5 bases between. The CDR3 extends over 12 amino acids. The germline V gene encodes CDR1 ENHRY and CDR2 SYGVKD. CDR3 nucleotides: TGTGCCATCAGTGAATCAGACTATGGCTACACCTTC. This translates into CAISESDYGYTF.